This T cell receptor (beta chain) emerged from a study of T-cell reconstitution after alpha-beta-depleted transplantation in children. Overall study results and limits: Roughly two months post-transplant, alpha-beta T cells reportedly originated from several hundred graft clones that had expanded. T-cell counts and diversity were attributed mostly to newly produced T cells one year after transplant. Where some patients showed high TCRbeta diversity at day 60, it came from recipient T cells and thymic progenitors that had survived.

This clonotype was seen at least ten times. Its specificity is not known. The germline gives CDR1 SQVTM, CDR2 ANQGSEA. The J segment lost 8 bases and the V segment lost 2 bases, leaving 5 bases of the junction unmatched. The CDR3 sequence is 14 residues long. Construction of the TCRbeta library involved unique molecular identifiers. TCRdb used MiXCR to reprocess the PCR reads, holding one entry per CDR3 protein. The sample yields hundreds of thousands of distinct CDR3 sequences, around 13% seen once. The rearrangement uses TRBV29-1 and TRBJ2-1, with 11 bases aligning to TRBD2. The sequencing used PBMCs, collected before TCRalphabeta/CD19-depleted stem cell transplant. This TCR was recovered from a girl aged 2 to 10 with congenital amegakaryocytic thrombocytopenia, due to receive a stem cell transplant. CDR3 sequence reads: CSVEFWTSGYEQFF. CDR3 DNA sequence: TGCAGCGTTGAATTCTGGACTAGCGGGTATGAGCAGTTCTTC.